This TCR beta chain was identified in a study of T cell clonotyping in hematopoietic cell transplantation. Study in general: Recipients' pretransplant samples followed cytoreduction.

Study-level results: After transplant, recipient diversity fell while pathologically expanded clonotypes grew through day 180. Few recipient clonotypes overlapped donors; over 95% were de novo at given depth.

With 3 bases removed from V and 6 bases from J, the gap between germline ends came to 11 bases. The CDR3 runs to 13 residues. Germline CDR1 is MNHEY and CDR2 is SMNVEV (reference sequence). This clone was seen more than once but under ten times. The antigen remains undetermined. The method was immunoSEQ multiplex PCR; TCRdb's version includes in-frame clones alone and lacks a portion of them. This repertoire shows over 9,500 clones, 80% to 95% found once; its top ten account for 10% to 15%. Documented time point: recipient sample about 28 days before transplant, after cytoreduction. The rearrangement links TRBV27 to TRBJ1-1; D remains unclear. The sequence came from a middle-aged woman with acute myeloid leukemia. Some clones in this sample may be carry-over from other donors' samples. Source: peripheral blood mononuclear cells, taken before stem cell transplant. Written as DNA, the CDR3 is TGTGCCAGCAGTTTCGCCGAGGGATCTGAAGCTTTCTTT. It is translated as CASSFAEGSEAFF.